These 14 T cell receptor beta chains share one sample of origin, sequenced in a study of T-cell memory formation after mild COVID-19. TCRdb reprocessed the 5' RACE reads with MiXCR, giving one entry per CDR3 protein. The sample contains 35,000 to 50,000 distinct CDR3 sequences, less than 8% of which appear only once. Sequencing was performed on PBMCs or a T cell subset sorted from them (not recorded which). The receptors stem from an adult who had mild COVID-19 (a few samples of this study predate the infection). Cell type and time point are not known.

This clonotype occurred many times. This chain uses TRBV7-2 with TRBJ2-5, with TRBD2 matching 13 bases. The CDR3 covers 17 residues. Trimming took 6 bases from V and 5 from J; bases not matched to a gene: 12. Germline loops: CDR1 SGHTA, CDR2 FQGNSA. The CDR3 coding sequence is TGTGCCAGCAGTCTTGGGACTAGCGGGATAGTGAGGGAGACCCAGTACTTC. Translating it yields CASSLGTSGIVRETQYF.

This clonotype has a count of ten or more. J is TRBJ2-7 and V is TRBV7-6; no firm D call. V lost 6 bases and J lost 0, with 12 bases in between. Looked up from germline, CDR1 is SGHVS and CDR2 is FNYEAQ. The CDR3 extends over 14 amino acids. CDR3 region: CASRPRPGSYEQYF. Here the CDR3 DNA reads TGTGCCAGCAGGCCGAGGCCAGGCTCCTACGAGCAGTACTTC.

This clonotype appeared many times. The chain couples TRBV12-3 or TRBV12-4 to TRBJ1-1; the D gene is possibly TRBD1 (6 bases). The CDR3 covers 14 residues. Trimming pared 6 bases from V and 1 base from J, leaving 12 bases between. For the CDR3, the DNA is TGTGCCAGCAGACAAGACAGGAGGAACACTGAAGCTTTCTTT. This sequence encodes CASRQDRRNTEAFF.

This clonotype came up a few times. V gene TRBV29-1 combines with J gene TRBJ1-1, with D hard to call. The CDR3 extends over 13 amino acids. V was trimmed by 6 bases and J by 4 bases, leaving 15 bases between them. The germline V gene encodes CDR1 SQVTM and CDR2 ANQGSEA. CDR3 in DNA: TGCAGCGTCGCCCTCCCTGGAAGCACTGAAGCTTTCTTT. Its protein is CSVALPGSTEAFF. The whole variable domain, remainder taken from reference TRBV29-1 and TRBJ1-1, is SAVISQKPSRDICQRGTSLTIQCQVDSQVTMMFWYRQQPGQSLTLIATANQGSEATYESGFVIDKFPISRPNLTFSTLTVSNMSPEDSSIYLCSVALPGSTEAFFGQGTRLTVV.

The chain recombines TRBV20-1 with TRBJ2-7, with 15 bases aligning to TRBD2. This CDR3 is built from 15 residues. Looked up from germline, CDR1 is DFQATT and CDR2 is SNEGSKA (reference sequence). J gave up 6 bases and V 1 base, and 4 bases lay outside the gene matches. As DNA, the CDR3 is TGCAGTGCTAGAGTTCGGGGACTAGCGGGAGGCGAGCAGTACTTC. Residues: CSARVRGLAGGEQYF.

This clonotype was recorded many times. The chain employs TRBV20-1 and TRBJ2-3; D not resolved. The V gene's germline CDR1 is DFQATT and CDR2 SNEGSKA (reference sequence). This CDR3 has 12 amino acids. Trimming shortened V by 1 base and J by 2 bases, and 4 bases separated the two germline ends. Written as DNA, the CDR3 is TGCAGTGCTAGAGGGGCCACAGATACGCAGTATTTT. Residues: CSARGATDTQYF.

V gene TRBV3-1 combines with J gene TRBJ1-3, with a tentative D call TRBD1 (6 bases). The ends were cut back, 4 bases at V and 1 base at J, with 14 bases in the middle. This CDR3 is built from 16 residues. Germline V CDR1 and CDR2: LGHDT, YNNKEL (reference sequence). The CDR3 reads CASSRRSGQSGNTIYF. The DNA for the CDR3 is TGTGCCAGCAGCCGGCGAAGCGGACAGTCTGGAAACACCATATATTTT.

Many counts were recorded for this clonotype. This rearrangement joins TRBV12-3 or TRBV12-4 to TRBJ1-5; D gene ambiguous. There are 14 residues in the CDR3. Trimming took off 2 bases at V and 1 base at J, with 6 bases between the two ends. CDR3 sequence reads: CASSLWGSNQPQHF. CDR3 sequence (DNA): TGTGCCAGCAGTTTATGGGGAAGCAATCAGCCCCAGCATTTT.

This clonotype was detected a few times. This rearrangement joins TRBV7-9 to TRBJ2-5; TRBD2 agrees at 14 bases. This CDR3 has 17 residues. V was pared by 5 bases and J by 4 bases, with 9 bases of the junction left unmatched. CDR1 and CDR2 (germline): SEHNR, FQNEAQ (reference sequence). CDR3 protein: CASSGGTSGRGAETQYF. In DNA, the CDR3 is TGTGCCAGCAGCGGGGGGACTAGCGGGAGAGGGGCAGAGACCCAGTACTTC.

This chain links TRBV9 with TRBJ1-2; 8 bases are a match to TRBD1. Trimming took 2 bases from V and 4 from J; bases not matched to a gene: 4. Germline CDR1 reads SGDLS; CDR2 reads YYNGEE. The CDR3 totals 14 residues. The CDR3 DNA follows: TGTGCCAGCAGCGTTAGCACAGGGGGCTATGGCTACACCTTC. Translating gives CASSVSTGGYGYTF.

Ten or more counts support this clonotype. The genes are TRBV11-3 and TRBJ2-7; no clear D gene. Trimming took off 3 bases at V and 6 bases at J, with 12 bases between the two ends. CDR1 and CDR2 (germline): SGHNT, YENEEA. The CDR3 extends over 13 amino acids. CDR3 region: CASSFSYRGEQYF. The CDR3 DNA reads as TGTGCCAGCAGCTTTTCCTATAGAGGCGAGCAGTACTTC.

In its sample, this clonotype was seen many times. This sequence joins TRBV5-1 and TRBJ1-1, with D unclear. The CDR3 is 15 amino acids. The V gene's germline CDR1 is SGHRS and CDR2 YFSETQ. With 3 bases removed from V and 0 bases from J, the gap between germline ends came to 12 bases. The CDR3 region is CASSSNRWMNTEAFF. The CDR3 DNA follows: TGCGCCAGCAGCTCCAATCGGTGGATGAACACTGAAGCTTTCTTT.

This clonotype is a singleton in its sample. This chain links TRBV6-2 or TRBV6-3 with TRBJ1-5; 7 bases fit TRBD1. The CDR3 consists of 15 residues. With V trimmed by 2 bases and J by 2 bases, 3 bases remained unmatched. The germline V gene has CDR1 MNHEY and CDR2 SVGEGT. The CDR3 is CASSYPGQGNQPQHF. CDR3 nucleotides: TGTGCCAGCAGTTACCCCGGACAGGGCAATCAGCCCCAGCATTTT.

The genes are TRBV27 and TRBJ2-7; 8 positions match TRBD2. The ends lost 6 bases at V and 5 bases at J; junction bases unmatched: 6. Germline assignment: CDR1 MNHEY and CDR2 SMNVEV (reference sequence). The CDR3 totals 13 residues. CDR3 sequence: CASRIGGGHEQYF. DNA for the CDR3: TGTGCCAGCAGGATCGGGGGGGGACACGAGCAGTACTTC.